These 20 T cell receptor beta chains share one sample of origin, sequenced in a study of T cell clones after liver transplantation. Only in-frame clones appear in the TCRdb table, and some are missing; sequencing was by immunoSEQ multiplex PCR. The table shows about 99,000 clones, with roughly 80% occurring only once. Here the sequenced sample was CD4+ T cells from blood, taken before liver transplant. The receptor set was obtained from a human donor who received a liver transplant.

V is TRBV6-1 and J is TRBJ2-5; tentatively, D is TRBD2 (5 bases). Germline loops: CDR1 MNHNS, CDR2 SASEGT. CDR3 length: 14 amino acids. V lost 4 bases, J lost 4 bases, and 13 bases lay in between. The CDR3 bases are TGTGCCAGCAGTGCAGCGGACCTGGGAGAGACCCAGTACTTC. It translates to CASSAADLGETQYF.

This clone was seen a handful of times. The chain carries TRBV5-1 and TRBJ2-1; a weak D match, TRBD1 (5 bases). Germline CDR1 reads SGHRS; CDR2 reads YFSETQ. Trimming pared 1 base from V and 0 bases from J, leaving 8 bases between. The CDR3 sequence is 15 residues long. CDR3 sequence: CASSLTDTSYNEQFF. The CDR3 nucleotides read TGCGCCAGCAGCTTGACGGACACCTCCTACAATGAGCAGTTCTTC.

V gene TRBV10-3 combines with J gene TRBJ2-2, with D possibly being TRBD1 (5 bases). The CDR3 runs to 16 residues. Trimming stripped 0 bases from V and 6 bases from J, with 14 bases between. The germline CDR1 and CDR2 sequences are ENHRY and SYGVKD. The DNA of the CDR3 is TGTGCCATCAGTGAGTCTGGTGGACAAGGGGCCGGGGAGCTGTTTTTT. As protein: CAISESGGQGAGELFF.

This clone was counted only a few times. The J gene is TRBJ1-6, the V gene TRBV10-1; 8 bases map to TRBD1. Germline trimming cut 4 bases from V and 9 bases from J; bases unmatched to any gene: 20. The V gene's germline CDR1 is WNHNN and CDR2 SYGVQD (reference sequence). The CDR3 spans 19 residues. The CDR3 loop reads CASSAPGDRSKTGISPLHF. CDR3 bases: TGCGCCAGCAGTGCCCCCGGGGACAGGTCAAAAACGGGGATTTCACCCCTCCACTTT.

This clone occurred once. The chain recombines TRBV5-1 with TRBJ1-3; D is ambiguous. V was shortened by 1 base and J by 0 bases, with 17 bases between the two germline ends. CDR1 is SGHRS and CDR2 is YFSETQ in the germline V gene. This CDR3 has 18 amino acids. The CDR3 DNA reads TGCGCCAGCAGCTTGCGTCCTCGGACGGAAAACTCTGGAAACACCATATATTTT. It specifies CASSLRPRTENSGNTIYF.

CDR3 nucleotide sequence: TGTGCCAGTAGAACAACCGGGACAGGCACCTACGAGCAGTACTTC. This translates into CASRTTGTGTYEQYF. V is TRBV19 and J is TRBJ2-7; 8 bases are a match to TRBD1. Germline V lookup: CDR1 LNHDA, CDR2 SQIVND (reference sequence). J gave up 2 bases and V 6 bases, and 9 bases lay outside the gene matches. The CDR3 length is 15 residues.

This sequence joins TRBV30 and TRBJ1-4; possible D gene TRBD1, 5 bases. From germline, CDR1 is GTSNPN and CDR2 SVGIG (reference sequence). CDR3 length: 15 amino acids. The V end was cut by 7 bases, the J end by 0 bases, with 15 bases between. This chain's CDR3 is CASSRDGATNEKLFF. The CDR3 coding sequence is TGTGCCTCCTCGAGGGACGGAGCAACTAATGAAAAACTGTTTTTT.

The V gene is TRBV6-5, the J gene TRBJ1-5, with D perhaps matching TRBD1 (5 bases). V shed 0 bases and J shed 3 bases, with 9 bases lying between them. CDR3 length equals 15 residues. The V gene's germline CDR1 is MNHEY and CDR2 SVGAGI. CDR3 coding DNA: TGTGCCAGCAGTTACTCTCAGGGTTCCAATCAGCCCCAGCATTTT. It codes for CASSYSQGSNQPQHF.

The chain links TRBV6-1 to TRBJ2-3, with 11 bases matching TRBD2. This CDR3 spans 18 amino acids. The V gene end was trimmed by 4 bases and the J gene end by 2 bases; junction bases not matched to a gene: 11. CDR1 and CDR2 from the germline V gene are MNHNS and SASEGT. CDR3 DNA sequence: TGTGCCAGCAGTGCGCTAGCGGGAGGTGGTAGGGTCACAGATACGCAGTATTTT. It specifies CASSALAGGGRVTDTQYF.

The chain couples TRBV30 to TRBJ2-1; TRBD2 matches at 7 bases. With V trimmed by 5 bases and J by 9 bases, 7 bases remained unmatched. This CDR3 is built from 12 residues. CDR1 is GTSNPN and CDR2 is SVGIG in the germline V gene (reference sequence). CDR3 bases: TGTGCCTGGGGGGAGGGTTGGGGTGAGCAGTTCTTC. It translates to CAWGEGWGEQFF.

The rearrangement uses TRBV7-9 and TRBJ1-1, with D possibly being TRBD1 (5 bases). This CDR3 spans 16 amino acids. Trimming removed 5 bases from V and 1 base from J, with 17 bases in between. Germline V gene data show CDR1 as SEHNR and CDR2 as FQNEAQ (reference sequence). The CDR3 region is CASSPWGGPGNTEAFF. Written as DNA, the CDR3 is TGTGCCAGCAGCCCCTGGGGGGGTCCGGGGAACACTGAAGCTTTCTTT.

The genes are TRBV29-1 and TRBJ1-1; 8 bases match TRBD1. Germline V lookup: CDR1 SQVTM, CDR2 ANQGSEA. This CDR3 has 12 residues. J was trimmed by 8 bases and V by 4 bases; bases with no gene match: 6. CDR3 amino acids: CSVGTGGGEAFF. For the CDR3, the DNA is TGCAGCGTTGGAACAGGGGGAGGGGAAGCTTTCTTT.

This chain connects TRBV6-6 to TRBJ2-5, with a weak D call TRBD1 (6 bases). The J call may be incorrect, as the DNA end agrees better with TRBJ2-7. Germline-derived CDR1 and CDR2 are MNHNY and SVGAGI (reference sequence). The CDR3 loop spans 13 amino acids. CDR3 loop: CASSLRGIYEQYF. For the CDR3, the DNA is TGTGCCAGCAGTCTTAGGGGGATCTACGAGCAGTACTTC.

This clone was seen only once. This rearrangement joins TRBV5-3 to TRBJ1-5; D may be TRBD1 (5 bases). TRBV5-3 qualifies as an ORF whose function is uncertain. V was cut by 4 bases and J by 0 bases, with 11 bases left in between. CDR3 size: 15 residues. In nucleotides, the CDR3 is TGTGCCAGAAGCCTGGGACTCCTTAGCAATCAGCCCCAGCATTTT. Translation: CARSLGLLSNQPQHF.

The chain couples TRBV19 to TRBJ1-2; 7 bases are a match to TRBD1. Trimming cost V 7 bases and J 7 bases; bases outside gene matches: 15. The CDR3 is made up of 15 amino acids. Germline V CDR1 and CDR2: LNHDA, SQIVND (reference sequence). CDR3 DNA: TGTGCCAGTAACCAAGGGGGCGGACAGACAAGTGGCTACACCTTC. It is translated as CASNQGGGQTSGYTF.

The chain employs TRBV4-2 and TRBJ2-2; D is unclear. V shed 5 bases and J shed 0 bases, with 10 bases lying between them. CDR3 length equals 15 residues. Germline CDR1 is LGHNA and CDR2 is YNFKEQ. Here the CDR3 reads CASSGSTANTGELFF. For the CDR3, the DNA is TGTGCCAGCAGCGGTTCCACCGCGAACACCGGGGAGCTGTTTTTT.

This clone is a singleton in its sample. This chain connects TRBV28 to TRBJ1-1; D unresolved. The germline V gene encodes CDR1 MDHEN and CDR2 SYDVKM. The CDR3 consists of 16 residues. Trimming cost V 6 bases and J 1 base, with 18 bases left between them. The CDR3: CASRKPAGSKNTEAFF. The CDR3 nucleotides are TGTGCCAGCAGAAAACCGGCGGGGTCCAAGAACACTGAAGCTTTCTTT.

This sequence joins TRBV5-1 and TRBJ2-7, with D possibly TRBD2 on 6 matching bases. The germline V gene has CDR1 SGHRS and CDR2 YFSETQ. V was clipped by 1 base and J by 6 bases, with 23 bases between them. The CDR3 runs 17 residues. This chain's CDR3 is CASSLRGGTVSVREQYF. The CDR3 nucleotides are TGCGCCAGCAGCTTGAGAGGTGGGACTGTCAGCGTTCGCGAGCAGTACTTC.

The chain uses TRBV5-8 and TRBJ2-1; D not certain. CDR3 size: 11 residues. From germline, CDR1 is SGHTS and CDR2 YDEGEE. Trimming removed 5 bases at V and 8 bases at J, with 8 bases between. In nucleotides, the CDR3 is TGTGCCAGCAGTCGAGACCATGAGCAGTTCTTC. Encoded protein: CASSRDHEQFF.

This chain joins TRBV14 and TRBJ2-2, with 11 bases matching TRBD2. Germline CDR1 is SGHDN and CDR2 is FVKESK. This CDR3 is 16 amino acids long. The junction had 4 bases not matched to a gene; V was cut back by 4 bases and J by 3 bases. CDR3 nucleotide sequence: TGTGCCAGCAGCCTGGGACTAGCGGTCGACACCGGGGAGCTGTTTTTT. Translating gives CASSLGLAVDTGELFF.